Shown below are 17 T cell receptor beta chains from a single sample sequenced in a study of blood T cells in healthy people across ages (dated by TCRdb to 2013 to 2016). The protocol used for the library was 5' RACE. Sequencing used an Illumina HiSeq 2500. A second about 6 to 11 cycle PCR used a sample-barcoded 5' primer and a J-beta primer mix. TCRdb's own reprocessing of the public reads used fastp at Q25 and MiXCR and kept productive beta chains. A single entry per CDR3 protein holds the most common genes and DNA from its merged rows. Within this sample are around 700,000 distinct CDR3 sequences, with 20% to 25% of them counted one time only. Clones ranked in the top ten supply 9.4% of the sample. These data were likewise used in another study, on T cells of mothers and their children.

The sample taken for sequencing was blood. These receptors originate from a boy between 5 and 17 years old in good health.

The V call is TRBV7-8, the J call TRBJ2-5; D is possibly TRBD1 (5 bases). The last part of the DNA fits TRBJ2-1 better; the J call may be wrong. Per germline, CDR1 SGHVS and CDR2 FQNEAQ. The CDR3 covers 13 residues. CDR3 loop: CASSPSRGFEQFF. CDR3 bases: TGTGCCAGCAGCCCATCTAGGGGATTTGAGCAGTTCTTC.

The gene calls are TRBV7-2 and TRBJ2-3; no reliable D call. Trimming pared 3 bases from V and 6 bases from J, leaving 7 bases between. This CDR3 contains 12 residues. CDR1 and CDR2 from the germline V gene are SGHTA and FQGNSA. The DNA for the CDR3 is TGTGCCAGCAGCTTTGGGGTTGATACGCAGTATTTT. This translates into CASSFGVDTQYF.

The chain has TRBV7-9 and TRBJ1-4; D is unclear. This CDR3 comprises 17 residues. The V end was cut by 5 bases, the J end by 0 bases, with 16 bases between. Per the germline V gene, CDR1 is SEHNR and CDR2 is FQNEAQ (reference sequence). CDR3 region: CASSPLRADTTNEKLFF. CDR3 in DNA: TGTGCCAGCAGCCCCCTGAGGGCGGATACAACTAATGAAAAACTGTTTTTT.

J is TRBJ1-4 and V is TRBV9; 10 bases line up with TRBD1. Looked up from germline, CDR1 is SGDLS and CDR2 is YYNGEE. The CDR3 has 14 amino acids. The junction had 2 bases not matched to a gene; V was cut back by 3 bases and J by 6 bases. CDR3 loop: CASSGQGADEKLFF. In nucleotides, the CDR3 is TGTGCCAGCAGCGGACAGGGGGCGGATGAAAAACTGTTTTTT. The full variable domain, rest sourced from reference TRBV9 and TRBJ1-4, is DSGVTQTPKHLITATGQRVTLRCSPRSGDLSVYWYQQSLDQGLQFLIQYYNGEERAKGNILERFSAQQFPDLHSELNLSSLELGDSALYFCASSGQGADEKLFFGSGTQLSVL.

In its sample, this clonotype was seen a few times. The chain is built from TRBV20-1 and TRBJ2-1, with 10 bases fitting TRBD2. Germline values: CDR1 DFQATT, CDR2 SNEGSKA (reference sequence). CDR3 length: 16 residues. J was trimmed by 8 bases and V by 3 bases; bases with no gene match: 13. The CDR3 sequence: CSARGAGGPYPDEQFF. The DNA for the CDR3 is TGCAGTGCTAGGGGAGCGGGAGGGCCTTACCCCGATGAGCAGTTCTTC.

This chain joins TRBV10-3 and TRBJ1-2; D may be TRBD1 (6 bases). Germline CDR1 reads ENHRY; CDR2 reads SYGVKD. This CDR3 is built from 13 residues. The germline V and J ends were trimmed by 8 bases and 8 bases, with 18 bases remaining between them. Here the CDR3 DNA reads TGTGCCATCCTTTCGACGGACAGTCGCGGCTACACCTTC. The encoded protein is CAILSTDSRGYTF.

This sequence joins TRBV29-1 and TRBJ1-1; D is possibly TRBD1 (5 bases). Germline CDR1 reads SQVTM; CDR2 reads ANQGSEA. The CDR3 sequence is 18 residues long. Trimming removed 1 base from V and 6 bases from J, with 27 bases in between. The CDR3 is CSVEGPAPQGKGLPEAFF. CDR3 bases: TGCAGCGTTGAAGGTCCCGCCCCCCAGGGTAAAGGATTGCCTGAAGCTTTCTTT.

The chain combines TRBV7-9 with TRBJ1-2; possible D gene TRBD1, 6 bases. CDR3 length: 14 residues. Germline V CDR1 and CDR2: SEHNR, FQNEAQ (reference sequence). V was pared by 5 bases and J by 7 bases, with 17 bases between. DNA for the CDR3: TGTGCCAGCAGCCCGTTCGGGGGGGCGCTTGGCTACACCTTC. This encodes CASSPFGGALGYTF.

This clonotype was recorded many times. This chain links TRBV7-9 with TRBJ1-2, with 7 bases that match TRBD1. The CDR3 runs to 14 residues. The germline gives CDR1 SEHNR, CDR2 FQNEAQ (reference sequence). J was trimmed by 7 bases and V by 4 bases; bases with no gene match: 9. The CDR3 sequence: CASSSETGWGGYTF. CDR3 DNA: TGTGCCAGCAGCTCCGAGACAGGGTGGGGTGGCTACACCTTC.

This clonotype was seen only a few times. The chain recombines TRBV7-9 with TRBJ2-7; 9 positions match TRBD1. Trimming removed 5 bases from V and 7 bases from J; junction bases left unmatched: 9. The length of the CDR3 is 14 residues. The germline gives CDR1 SEHNR, CDR2 FQNEAQ (reference sequence). The CDR3 sequence: CASSRGTGIGEQYF. The CDR3, as DNA: TGTGCCAGCAGCAGGGGGACAGGGATCGGGGAGCAGTACTTC.

The chain couples TRBV2 to TRBJ2-5, with 12 bases lining up with TRBD2. The DNA end is a closer match to TRBJ2-1, so the J assignment may be wrong. Germline CDR1 SNHLY, CDR2 FYNNEI. The CDR3 runs 15 residues. The CDR3 protein is CASKTPGLAGFEQFF. In DNA form, the CDR3 reads TGTGCCAGCAAAACTCCGGGACTAGCGGGTTTTGAGCAGTTCTTC.

The J gene is TRBJ1-5, the V gene TRBV12-3 or TRBV12-4; D remains unclear. Trimming removed 6 bases from V and 0 bases from J, with 21 bases in between. The CDR3 spans 18 residues. The CDR3 loop is CASRSTNQQAYSNQPQHF. The CDR3 DNA is TGTGCCAGCAGATCGACAAACCAACAAGCGTATAGCAATCAGCCCCAGCATTTT.

This rearrangement joins TRBV3-1 to TRBJ2-1, with TRBD2 matching 7 bases. This CDR3 region has 14 residues. Germline assignment: CDR1 LGHDT and CDR2 YNNKEL (reference sequence). V was clipped by 1 base and J by 9 bases; unmatched bases: 6. CDR3 in amino acids: CASSQAARETEQFF. The CDR3 DNA follows: TGTGCCAGCAGCCAAGCGGCGCGGGAGACTGAGCAGTTCTTC.

This chain uses TRBV7-2 with TRBJ2-2, with D perhaps assigned TRBD1 or TRBD2 (6 bases each). V gave up 3 bases and J gave up 5 bases, with 13 bases separating them. The CDR3 has 15 amino acids. The germline gives CDR1 SGHTA, CDR2 FQGNSA. This CDR3 is CASSLRDKPTGELFF. The DNA of the CDR3 is TGTGCCAGCAGCTTGCGGGACAAGCCTACCGGGGAGCTGTTTTTT. Full variable domain (outside the CDR3, taken from reference TRBV7-2 and TRBJ2-2): GAGVSQSPSNKVTEKGKDVELRCDPISGHTALYWYRQSLGQGLEFLIYFQGNSAPDKSGLPSDRFSAERTGGSVSTLTIQRTQQEDSAVYLCASSLRDKPTGELFFGEGSRLTVL.

Many counts were recorded for this clonotype. Here the CDR3 DNA reads TGTGCCAGCAGTTTATCGGCCAAAAACATTCAGTACTTC. Translated, it gives CASSLSAKNIQYF. The chain has TRBV12-3 or TRBV12-4 and TRBJ2-4, with unresolved D. V lost 2 bases and J 1 base, leaving 3 bases between the germline ends. This CDR3 has 13 residues.

In its sample, this clonotype was seen a few times. The rearrangement uses TRBV6-5 and TRBJ1-2; D call uncertain. Germline V gene data show CDR1 as MNHEY and CDR2 as SVGAGI. V was shortened by 8 bases and J by 1 base, with 14 bases between the two germline ends. The CDR3 extends over 14 amino acids. CDR3 protein: CASGRQDHNYGYTF. The CDR3 nucleotides read TGTGCCAGCGGTCGGCAGGACCATAACTATGGCTACACCTTC.

The table lists this clonotype with a few counts. The chain combines TRBV27 with TRBJ2-3; tentatively, D is TRBD2 (6 bases). Trimming removed 6 bases from V and 4 bases from J, with 14 bases in between. The V gene's germline CDR1 is MNHEY and CDR2 SMNVEV (reference sequence). The length of the CDR3 is 14 residues. This CDR3 is CASRILAAADTQYF. As DNA, the CDR3 is TGTGCCAGCAGGATACTAGCAGCGGCAGATACGCAGTATTTT.